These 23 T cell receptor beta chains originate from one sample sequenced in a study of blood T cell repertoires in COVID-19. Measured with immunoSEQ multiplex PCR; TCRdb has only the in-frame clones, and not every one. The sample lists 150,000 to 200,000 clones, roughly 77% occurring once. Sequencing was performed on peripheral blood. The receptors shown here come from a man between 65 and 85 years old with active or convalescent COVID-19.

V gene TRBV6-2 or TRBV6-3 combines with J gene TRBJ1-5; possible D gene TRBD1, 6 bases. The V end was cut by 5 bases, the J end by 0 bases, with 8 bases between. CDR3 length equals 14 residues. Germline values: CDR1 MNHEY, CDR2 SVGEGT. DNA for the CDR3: TGTGCCAGCAGTGGACAGTATAGCAATCAGCCCCAGCATTTT. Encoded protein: CASSGQYSNQPQHF.

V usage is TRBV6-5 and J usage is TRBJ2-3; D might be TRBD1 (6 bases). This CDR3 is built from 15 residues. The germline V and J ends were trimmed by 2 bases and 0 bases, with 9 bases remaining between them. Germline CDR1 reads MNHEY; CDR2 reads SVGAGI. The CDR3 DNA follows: TGTGCCAGCAGTTACGGGGGCGCTAGCACAGATACGCAGTATTTT. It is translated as CASSYGGASTDTQYF.

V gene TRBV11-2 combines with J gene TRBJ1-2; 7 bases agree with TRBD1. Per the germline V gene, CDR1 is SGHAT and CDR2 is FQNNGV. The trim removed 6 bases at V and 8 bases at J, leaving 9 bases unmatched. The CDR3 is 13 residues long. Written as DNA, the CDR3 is TGTGCCAGCAGTCTAACAGGGGATTGGGGCTACACCTTC. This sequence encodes CASSLTGDWGYTF.

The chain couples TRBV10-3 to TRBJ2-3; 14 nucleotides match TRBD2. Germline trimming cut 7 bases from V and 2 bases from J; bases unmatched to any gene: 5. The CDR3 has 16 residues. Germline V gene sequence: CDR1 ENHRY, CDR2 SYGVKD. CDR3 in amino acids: CAINGGLAGDTDTQYF. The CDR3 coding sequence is TGTGCCATCAACGGGGGACTAGCGGGGGACACAGATACGCAGTATTTT.

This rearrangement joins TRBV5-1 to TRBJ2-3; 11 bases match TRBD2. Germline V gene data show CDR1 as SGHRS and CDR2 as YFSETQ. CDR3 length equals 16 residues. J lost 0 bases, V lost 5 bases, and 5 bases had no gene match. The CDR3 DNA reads TGCGCCAGCAGTCAGGGACTAGCGGAAAGCACAGATACGCAGTATTTT. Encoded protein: CASSQGLAESTDTQYF.

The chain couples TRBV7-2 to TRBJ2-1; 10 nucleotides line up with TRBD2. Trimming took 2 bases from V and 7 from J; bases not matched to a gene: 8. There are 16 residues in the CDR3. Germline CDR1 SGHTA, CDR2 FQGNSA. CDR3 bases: TGTGCCAGCAGCTTATTAAGCGGGGGGGCCTGGAATGAGCAGTTCTTC. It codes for CASSLLSGGAWNEQFF. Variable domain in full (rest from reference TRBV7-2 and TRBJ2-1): GAGVSQSPSNKVTEKGKDVELRCDPISGHTALYWYRQSLGQGLEFLIYFQGNSAPDKSGLPSDRFSAERTGGSVSTLTIQRTQQEDSAVYLCASSLLSGGAWNEQFFGPGTRLTVL.

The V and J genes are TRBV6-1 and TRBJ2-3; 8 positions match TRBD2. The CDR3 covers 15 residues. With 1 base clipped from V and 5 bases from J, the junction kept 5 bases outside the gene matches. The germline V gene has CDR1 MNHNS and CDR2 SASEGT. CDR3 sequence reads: CASSEDLGGEDTQYF. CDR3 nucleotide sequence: TGTGCCAGCAGTGAAGACCTCGGGGGGGAAGATACGCAGTATTTT.

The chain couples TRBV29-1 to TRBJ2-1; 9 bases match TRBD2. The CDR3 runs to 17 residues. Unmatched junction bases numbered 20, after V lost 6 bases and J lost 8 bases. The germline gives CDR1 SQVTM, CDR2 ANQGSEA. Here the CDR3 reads CSVLGISGRVGFYEQFF. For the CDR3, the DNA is TGCAGCGTGCTCGGTATTAGCGGGAGAGTTGGGTTCTATGAGCAGTTCTTC.

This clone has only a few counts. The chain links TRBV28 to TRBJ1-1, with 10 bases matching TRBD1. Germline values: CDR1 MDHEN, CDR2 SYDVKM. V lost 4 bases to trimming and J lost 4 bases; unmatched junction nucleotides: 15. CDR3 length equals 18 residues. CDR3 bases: TGTGCCAGCAGTTCCCCCATGGGTATCCGGGACAGGGGCACTGAAGCTTTCTTT. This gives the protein CASSSPMGIRDRGTEAFF.

CDR3 region: CASSLRQGGWGGTEAFF. CDR3 DNA: TGTGCCAGCAGCCTAAGACAGGGCGGTTGGGGTGGCACTGAAGCTTTCTTT. The rearrangement uses TRBV7-2 and TRBJ1-1, with TRBD1 matching 7 bases. Trimming cost V 5 bases and J 4 bases; bases outside gene matches: 16. The CDR3 runs 17 residues. The V gene's germline CDR1 is SGHTA and CDR2 FQGNSA.

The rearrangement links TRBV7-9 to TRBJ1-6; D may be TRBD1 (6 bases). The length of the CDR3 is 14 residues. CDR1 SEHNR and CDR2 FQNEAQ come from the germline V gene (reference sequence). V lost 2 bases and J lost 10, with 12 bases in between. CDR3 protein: CASSLREGDSPLHF. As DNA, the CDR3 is TGTGCCAGCAGCTTAAGGGAGGGGGACTCACCCCTCCACTTT.

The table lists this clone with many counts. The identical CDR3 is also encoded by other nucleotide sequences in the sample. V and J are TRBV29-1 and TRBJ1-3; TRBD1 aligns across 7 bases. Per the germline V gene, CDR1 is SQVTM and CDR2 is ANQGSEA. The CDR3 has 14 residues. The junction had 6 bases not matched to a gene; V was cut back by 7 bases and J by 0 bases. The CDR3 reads CSARDSLSGNTIYF. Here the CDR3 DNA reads TGCAGCGCCCGGGACAGCCTCTCTGGAAACACCATATATTTT.

The CDR3 loop is CASRMDRGPYNEQFF. In DNA, the CDR3 is TGTGCCAGCAGGATGGACAGGGGGCCCTACAATGAGCAGTTCTTC. The chain joins TRBV27 to TRBJ2-1, with 11 bases that match TRBD1. The CDR3 runs to 15 residues. The germline CDR1 and CDR2 sequences are MNHEY and SMNVEV (reference sequence). The V and J ends lost 6 bases and 2 bases, in that order; junction bases with no gene match: 3.

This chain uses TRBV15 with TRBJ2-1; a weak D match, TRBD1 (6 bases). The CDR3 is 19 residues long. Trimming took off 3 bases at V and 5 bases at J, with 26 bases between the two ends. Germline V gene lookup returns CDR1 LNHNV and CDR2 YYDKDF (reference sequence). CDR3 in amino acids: CATSRRTATSDSIHNEQFF. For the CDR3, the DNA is TGTGCCACCAGCAGGAGGACAGCTACCAGTGACTCGATCCACAATGAGCAGTTCTTC. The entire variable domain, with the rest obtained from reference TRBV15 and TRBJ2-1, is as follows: DAMVIQNPRYQVTQFGKPVTLSCSQTLNHNVMYWYQQKSSQAPKLLFHYYDKDFNNEADTPDNFQSRRPNTSFCFLDIRSPGLGDTAMYLCATSRRTATSDSIHNEQFFGPGTRLTVL.

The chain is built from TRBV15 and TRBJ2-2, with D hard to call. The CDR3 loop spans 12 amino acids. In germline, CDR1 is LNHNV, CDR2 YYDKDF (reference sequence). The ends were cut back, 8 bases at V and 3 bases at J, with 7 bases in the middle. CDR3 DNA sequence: TGTGCCACCGGTAGATACACCGGGGAGCTGTTTTTT. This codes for CATGRYTGELFF.

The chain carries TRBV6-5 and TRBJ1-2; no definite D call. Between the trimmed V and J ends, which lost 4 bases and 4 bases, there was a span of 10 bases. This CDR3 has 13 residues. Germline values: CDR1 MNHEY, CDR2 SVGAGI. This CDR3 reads CASSSSSSYGYTF. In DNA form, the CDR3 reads TGTGCCAGCAGTTCATCATCTAGCTATGGCTACACCTTC.

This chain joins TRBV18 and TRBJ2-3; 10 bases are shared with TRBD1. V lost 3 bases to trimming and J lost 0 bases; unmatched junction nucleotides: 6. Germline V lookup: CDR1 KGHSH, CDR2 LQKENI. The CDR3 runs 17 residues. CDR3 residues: CASSPDRGRASTDTQYF. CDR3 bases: TGTGCCAGCTCACCCGACAGGGGGCGAGCTAGCACAGATACGCAGTATTTT.

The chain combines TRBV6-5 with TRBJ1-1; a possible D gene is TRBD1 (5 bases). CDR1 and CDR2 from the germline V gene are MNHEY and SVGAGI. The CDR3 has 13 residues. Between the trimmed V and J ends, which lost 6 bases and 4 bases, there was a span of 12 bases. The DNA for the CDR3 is TGTGCCAGCAGCGGGGGGGAGGGCACTGAAGCTTTCTTT. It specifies CASSGGEGTEAFF.

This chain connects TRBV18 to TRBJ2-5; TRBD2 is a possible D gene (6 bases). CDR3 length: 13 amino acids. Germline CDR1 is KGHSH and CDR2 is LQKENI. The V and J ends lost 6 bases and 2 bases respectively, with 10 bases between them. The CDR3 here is CASSGSRQETQYF. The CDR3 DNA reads TGTGCCAGCTCCGGGAGCAGACAAGAGACCCAGTACTTC.

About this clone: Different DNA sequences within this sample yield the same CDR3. This CDR3 is CASSLDRLGGETQYF. CDR3 bases: TGTGCCAGCAGCTTAGATCGGTTGGGGGGAGAGACCCAGTACTTC. The gene calls are TRBV11-2 and TRBJ2-5, with D tentatively TRBD2 (6 bases). The CDR3 contains 15 residues. Between the trimmed V and J ends, which lost 0 bases and 4 bases, there was a span of 12 bases. The germline gives CDR1 SGHAT, CDR2 FQNNGV.

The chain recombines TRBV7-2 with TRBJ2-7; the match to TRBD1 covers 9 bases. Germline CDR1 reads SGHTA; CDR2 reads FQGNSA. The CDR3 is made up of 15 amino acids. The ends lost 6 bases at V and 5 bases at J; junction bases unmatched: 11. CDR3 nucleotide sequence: TGTGCCAGCAGACGGACAGGGGAGAGTTTCCACGAGCAGTACTTC. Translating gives CASRRTGESFHEQYF.

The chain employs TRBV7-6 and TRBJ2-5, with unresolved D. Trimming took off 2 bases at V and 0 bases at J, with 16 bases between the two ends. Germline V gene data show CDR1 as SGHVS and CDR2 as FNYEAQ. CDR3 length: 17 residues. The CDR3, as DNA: TGTGCCAGCAGCTTAAGATCCCAGCGAACTCACCAAGAGACCCAGTACTTC. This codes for CASSLRSQRTHQETQYF.

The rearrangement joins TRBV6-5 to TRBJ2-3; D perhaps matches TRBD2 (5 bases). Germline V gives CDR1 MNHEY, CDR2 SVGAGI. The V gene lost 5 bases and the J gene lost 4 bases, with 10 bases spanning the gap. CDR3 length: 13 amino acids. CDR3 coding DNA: TGTGCCAGCAGTCCCGGGGTTCCAGATACGCAGTATTTT. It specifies CASSPGVPDTQYF.